Listed here are 24 T cell receptor beta chains from one sample, sequenced in a study of blood T cell repertoires in COVID-19. TCRdb's copy holds only in-frame clones and misses some; the assay was immunoSEQ multiplex PCR. Of roughly 99,000 clones in the sample, 84% are singletons; the top ten hold about 4%. Sequenced input: peripheral blood. These TCRs come from a human donor in a cohort sampled during active COVID-19.

The chain's CDR3 is CASSEEGVSTGELFF. As DNA, the CDR3 is TGTGCCAGCAGTGAAGAGGGGGTGAGCACCGGGGAGCTGTTTTTT. V is TRBV2 and J is TRBJ2-2, with D possibly TRBD1 on 6 matching bases. This CDR3 is 15 amino acids long. The ends were cut back, 1 base at V and 4 bases at J, with 10 bases in the middle. The germline V gene has CDR1 SNHLY and CDR2 FYNNEI.

The J gene is TRBJ1-1, the V gene TRBV2; 7 nucleotides line up with TRBD1. The V segment lost 6 bases and the J segment 5 bases; nucleotides outside the gene matches: 9. Per germline, CDR1 SNHLY and CDR2 FYNNEI. The CDR3 is 14 residues long. CDR3 amino acids: CASSSQGVVTEAFF. For the CDR3, the DNA is TGTGCCAGCAGCTCTCAGGGGGTGGTAACTGAAGCTTTCTTT.

The chain recombines TRBV3-1 (or the pseudogene TRBV3-2) with TRBJ1-1, with D unclear. Germline lookup yields CDR1 LGHDT and CDR2 YNNKEL (reference sequence). Trimming left V 5 bases short and J 6 bases short, with 13 bases between. The CDR3 extends over 13 amino acids. The CDR3 sequence is CASSTGQVAEAFF. DNA for the CDR3: TGTGCCAGCAGCACTGGGCAGGTTGCTGAAGCTTTCTTT.

V and J are TRBV9 and TRBJ2-6; TRBD1 matches at 8 bases. After removal of 0 bases from V and 0 bases from J, the junction contained 8 bases not matched to a gene. The V gene's germline CDR1 is SGDLS and CDR2 YYNGEE. CDR3 size: 19 residues. The CDR3 sequence: CASSVGGRGPISGANVLTF. Written as DNA, the CDR3 is TGTGCCAGCAGCGTAGGGGGCAGGGGGCCGATCTCTGGGGCCAACGTCCTGACTTTC. The full variable domain, with the rest looked up from reference TRBV9 and TRBJ2-6, is DSGVTQTPKHLITATGQRVTLRCSPRSGDLSVYWYQQSLDQGLQFLIQYYNGEERAKGNILERFSAQQFPDLHSELNLSSLELGDSALYFCASSVGGRGPISGANVLTFGAGSRLTVL.

The genes are TRBV28 and TRBJ1-6; TRBD1 agrees at 11 bases. Germline V gene data show CDR1 as MDHEN and CDR2 as SYDVKM. With V trimmed by 5 bases and J by 5 bases, 5 bases remained unmatched. This CDR3 spans 16 amino acids. The CDR3 DNA reads TGTGCCAGCAGTGGGGACAGGGGGGTTAATAATTCACCCCTCCACTTT. Amino acid sequence: CASSGDRGVNNSPLHF.

This clone was found a few times. The chain uses TRBV7-9 and TRBJ1-6; D perhaps matches TRBD1 (6 bases). Between the trimmed V and J ends, which lost 0 bases and 11 bases, there was a span of 11 bases. Germline lookup yields CDR1 SEHNR and CDR2 FQNEAQ (reference sequence). This CDR3 is 14 amino acids long. The CDR3, as DNA: TGTGCCAGCAGCTTAGCTCCTCAGGGGACACCCCTCCACTTT. This translates into CASSLAPQGTPLHF.

V and J are TRBV10-3 and TRBJ1-5; D unresolved. Trimming cost V 3 bases and J 4 bases, with 13 bases left between them. CDR1 is ENHRY, CDR2 SYGVKD, per germline. CDR3 length equals 15 residues. CDR3 DNA: TGTGCCATCAGTGATGTTGGGTCGGAGAATCAGCCCCAGCATTTT. Its translation: CAISDVGSENQPQHF.

The V and J genes are TRBV7-2 and TRBJ1-5; TRBD1 is a possible D gene (6 bases). This CDR3 region has 15 residues. V dropped 5 bases and J dropped 6 bases, with 17 bases sitting between them. Germline values: CDR1 SGHTA, CDR2 FQGNSA. CDR3 amino acids: CASSPQGFDGQPQHF. The CDR3 DNA reads TGTGCCAGCAGCCCCCAGGGGTTCGATGGTCAGCCCCAGCATTTT.

The J gene is TRBJ1-5, the V gene TRBV5-5; no reliable D call. This CDR3 is built from 13 residues. Germline CDR1 is SGHKS and CDR2 is YYEKEE (reference sequence). Trimming took off 4 bases at V and 0 bases at J, with 5 bases between the two ends. DNA for the CDR3: TGTGCCAGCAGCCGGGATAGCAATCAGCCCCAGCATTTT. This encodes CASSRDSNQPQHF.

This chain connects TRBV7-3 to TRBJ2-3, with 7 bases matching TRBD2. The CDR3 spans 15 residues. After removal of 5 bases from V and 0 bases from J, the junction contained 5 bases not matched to a gene. The V gene's germline CDR1 is SGHTA and CDR2 FQGTGA. The CDR3 region is CASSPSGTSTDTQYF. CDR3 bases: TGTGCCAGCAGCCCTAGCGGAACTAGCACAGATACGCAGTATTTT.

The chain combines TRBV7-7 with TRBJ2-3; 11 positions agree with TRBD2. CDR3 length: 16 amino acids. J was trimmed by 0 bases and V by 5 bases; bases with no gene match: 4. Germline V gives CDR1 SSHAT, CDR2 FNYEAQ (reference sequence). The CDR3 spells CASSPIAGGSTDTQYF. CDR3 DNA: TGTGCCAGCAGCCCAATAGCGGGAGGGAGCACAGATACGCAGTATTTT.

This chain uses TRBV6-5 with TRBJ2-1; D unresolved. CDR1 is MNHEY, CDR2 SVGAGI, per germline. The CDR3 contains 13 residues. V was cut by 2 bases and J by 8 bases, with 10 bases left in between. The CDR3, as DNA: TGTGCCAGCAGTTACGCGGTAGTTTATGAGCAGTTCTTC. As protein: CASSYAVVYEQFF.

This clone was found once. V is TRBV6-6 and J is TRBJ2-2, with TRBD2 matching 10 bases. The CDR3 has 15 residues. After removal of 6 bases from V and 5 bases from J, the junction contained 6 bases not matched to a gene. Germline-derived CDR1 and CDR2 are MNHNY and SVGAGI (reference sequence). CDR3 nucleotide sequence: TGTGCCAGCAGCTACGGAGCGGGGGGGACCGGGGAGCTGTTTTTT. Translated: CASSYGAGGTGELFF.

Comments on this clone: Being one base from a much bigger clone, this may be a read error. The chain links TRBV2 to TRBJ2-1, with 12 bases lining up with TRBD2. Germline loops: CDR1 SNHLY, CDR2 FYNNEI. The CDR3 spans 17 residues. CDR3 sequence: CTSSEASLTSGSSEQFF. The DNA of the CDR3 is TGTACCAGCAGTGAAGCTTCCCTGACTAGCGGGAGTTCGGAGCAGTTCTTC.

This clone was counted a single time. This chain connects TRBV19 to TRBJ2-7; D is unclear. This CDR3 has 14 amino acids. Germline assignment: CDR1 LNHDA and CDR2 SQIVND (reference sequence). V was cut by 7 bases and J by 0 bases, with 13 bases left in between. The CDR3 DNA follows: TGTGCCAGTACCTCCCACGGCGGCTCCTACGAGCAGTACTTC. Its protein is CASTSHGGSYEQYF.

This chain uses TRBV5-6 with TRBJ1-5; D is uncertain. The CDR3 sequence is 13 residues long. The germline V and J ends were trimmed by 2 bases and 0 bases, with 3 bases remaining between them. CDR1 and CDR2 (germline): SGHDT, YYEEEE. DNA of the CDR3: TGTGCCAGCAGCTTCCATAGCAATCAGCCCCAGCATTTT. Its translation is CASSFHSNQPQHF.

This clone was seen only a few times. The chain uses TRBV7-8 and TRBJ1-1; D is uncertain. The V end lost 4 bases, the J end lost 5 bases, and 11 bases lay between the germline ends. Per the germline V gene, CDR1 is SGHVS and CDR2 is FQNEAQ. This CDR3 is built from 13 residues. The CDR3 region has the DNA TGTGCCAGCAGCTCCATCCGGGAGACTGAAGCTTTCTTT. Amino acid sequence: CASSSIRETEAFF.

This clone has just one count. The V and J genes are TRBV19 and TRBJ1-4; 9 bases fit TRBD1. Germline assignment: CDR1 LNHDA and CDR2 SQIVND (reference sequence). This CDR3 spans 15 amino acids. Trimming took 8 bases from V and 6 from J; bases not matched to a gene: 10. The CDR3 sequence: CASSLPGQGDEKLFF. CDR3 bases: TGTGCCAGTTCTCTTCCGGGACAGGGAGATGAAAAACTGTTTTTT.

The chain combines TRBV15 with TRBJ1-4; possible D gene TRBD1, 5 bases. CDR3 size: 15 residues. CDR1 is LNHNV and CDR2 is YYDKDF in the germline V gene (reference sequence). The V gene lost 5 bases and the J gene lost 7 bases, with 17 bases spanning the gap. In nucleotides, the CDR3 is TGTGCCACCAGCTCAAACCCCGGGGGTGGTGAAAAACTGTTTTTT. Translation: CATSSNPGGGEKLFF.

The CDR3 protein is CASSGGLGTSGERAYNEQFF. The CDR3 DNA is TGTGCCAGCAGCGGGGGGTTAGGGACTAGCGGAGAAAGGGCCTACAATGAGCAGTTCTTC. The rearrangement joins TRBV7-6 to TRBJ2-1, with 11 bases lining up with TRBD2. The CDR3 contains 20 residues. After removal of 5 bases from V and 2 bases from J, the junction contained 17 bases not matched to a gene. Germline CDR1 and CDR2: SGHVS and FNYEAQ.

The rearrangement uses TRBV9 and TRBJ1-3; a possible D gene is TRBD1 (5 bases). Trimming took off 5 bases at V and 0 bases at J, with 15 bases between the two ends. The CDR3 is 16 residues long. Germline loops: CDR1 SGDLS, CDR2 YYNGEE. The CDR3: CASSLQGPSSGNTIYF. Here the CDR3 DNA reads TGTGCCAGCAGTCTCCAGGGCCCGAGCTCTGGAAACACCATATATTTT.

This clone was picked up one time. The chain is built from TRBV11-2 and TRBJ2-1, with 10 bases that match TRBD2. The CDR3 has 15 amino acids. The J segment lost 8 bases and the V segment lost 6 bases, leaving 10 bases of the junction unmatched. Germline lookup yields CDR1 SGHAT and CDR2 FQNNGV. The DNA for the CDR3 is TGTGCCAGCAGGCCTCTAGCGGGAGTTTCCCATGAGCAGTTCTTC. Translation gives CASRPLAGVSHEQFF.

The rearrangement links TRBV30 to TRBJ2-1; 15 nucleotides agree with TRBD2. The V gene's germline CDR1 is GTSNPN and CDR2 SVGIG (reference sequence). This CDR3 spans 14 amino acids. The V segment lost 8 bases and the J segment 6 bases; nucleotides outside the gene matches: 5. The CDR3 nucleotides read TGTGCCCCCTGGACTAGCGGGAGGGCCAATGAGCAGTTCTTC. Residues: CAPWTSGRANEQFF.

The J gene is TRBJ2-7, the V gene TRBV15; 8 bases agree with TRBD2. Germline CDR1 LNHNV, CDR2 YYDKDF (reference sequence). Trimming took 1 base from V and 5 from J; bases not matched to a gene: 10. This CDR3 is built from 16 residues. The CDR3 nucleotides are TGTGCCACCAGCAGAGCCGGGGCTAGCGGGTCTCACGAGCAGTACTTC. Its translation is CATSRAGASGSHEQYF.